This TCR beta chain was captured by sequencing in a study of CD8+ T cells in alopecia areata. Turning to this clone: Its antigen is still unknown.

The study's findings and limits: An increase in clonality over normal scalp was evident in lesional scalp, especially alopecia totalis/universalis. In scalp and blood during tofacitinib, many expanded lesional clones persisted.

As to treatment: oral pan-JAK inhibitor, 5-10 mg twice daily. In each case, RNA was isolated and then reverse transcribed into cDNA as the sequencing template. Method: immunoSEQ multiplex PCR; TCRdb's copy keeps in-frame clones and lacks some. The profile shows about 200,000 clones, 58% of them singletons. Material: CD4+ T cells sorted from blood, obtained at week 24, from a patient treated with tofacitinib. This sequence originates from a human donor with alopecia areata.

In DNA form, the CDR3 reads TGTGCCAGCGGAAACGTGCTCAAGGGGAACGAGCAGTACTTC. This sequence encodes CASGNVLKGNEQYF. The V and J genes are TRBV4-2 and TRBJ2-7; tentatively, D is TRBD1 (5 bases). CDR3 length equals 14 residues. V shed 8 bases and J shed 5 bases, with 19 bases lying between them. The germline V gene encodes CDR1 LGHNA and CDR2 YNFKEQ.